This TCR beta chain was captured in a study of metastatic and nonmetastatic thyroid tumors. Study summary: The authors compared repertoires across blood and tumor or nodule tissue from malignant and benign thyroid patients.

Per the original methods: Clinicopathological groups supplied CDR3 differences that were used to build a distant-metastasis classifier for papillary thyroid cancer. TCRdb re-analyzed the PCR reads through MiXCR. TCRdb's processing, not the study's, gives the V and J calls here. This table holds over 40,000 clones, around 25% found once. No treatment of any kind had been given to any patient before thyroid surgery. Germline CDR1 is KGHDR and CDR2 is SFDVKD. The CDR3 is made up of 15 amino acids. The V end lost 4 bases, the J end lost 8 bases, and 19 bases lay between the germline ends. This clone has at least ten counts.

The TCR sequence derives from a male donor with papillary thyroid cancer or a benign thyroid nodule (not recorded which). Some clones in this sample may be carry-over from other donors' samples. Input material: blood. The V and J genes are TRBV24-1 and TRBJ1-2; possible D gene TRBD1, 6 bases. The DNA for the CDR3 is TGTGCCACCAGTGACACAGGGTCCGGGGTCGACGGCTACACCTTC. It translates to CATSDTGSGVDGYTF.